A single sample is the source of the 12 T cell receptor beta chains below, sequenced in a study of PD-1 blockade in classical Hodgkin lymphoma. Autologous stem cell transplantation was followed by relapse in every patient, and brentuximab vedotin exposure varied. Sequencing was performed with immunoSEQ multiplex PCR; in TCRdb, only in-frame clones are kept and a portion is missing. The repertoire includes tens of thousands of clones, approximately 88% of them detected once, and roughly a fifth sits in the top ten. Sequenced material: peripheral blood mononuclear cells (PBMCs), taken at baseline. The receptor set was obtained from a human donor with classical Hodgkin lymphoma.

CDR3 loop: CASSIGKNTEAFF. The CDR3 DNA sequence: TGTGCCAGTAGTATCGGGAAGAACACTGAAGCTTTCTTT. The chain joins TRBV19 to TRBJ1-1; no clear D. V gave up 3 bases and J gave up 1 base, with 6 bases separating them. CDR3 length: 13 residues. Germline V gives CDR1 LNHDA, CDR2 SQIVND (reference sequence).

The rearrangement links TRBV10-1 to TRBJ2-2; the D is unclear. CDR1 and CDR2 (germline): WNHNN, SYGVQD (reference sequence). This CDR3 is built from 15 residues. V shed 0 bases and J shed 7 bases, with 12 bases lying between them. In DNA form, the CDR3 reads TGCGCCAGCAGTGAGTCACTTATCTGGGACGGGGAGCTGTTTTTT. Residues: CASSESLIWDGELFF.

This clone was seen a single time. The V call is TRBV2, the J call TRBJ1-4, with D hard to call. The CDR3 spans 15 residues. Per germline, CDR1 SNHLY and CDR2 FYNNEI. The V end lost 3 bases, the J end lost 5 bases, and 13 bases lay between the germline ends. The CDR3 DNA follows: TGTGCCAGCAGTGAGGTTGGGGTGCTAAATGAAAAACTGTTTTTT. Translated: CASSEVGVLNEKLFF.

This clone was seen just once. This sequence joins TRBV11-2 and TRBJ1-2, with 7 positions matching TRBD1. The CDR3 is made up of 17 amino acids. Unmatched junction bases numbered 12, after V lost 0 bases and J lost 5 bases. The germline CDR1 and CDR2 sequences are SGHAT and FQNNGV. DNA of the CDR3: TGTGCCAGCAGCTTAGATCCCCCGGTAGGGGGCGCTTATGGCTACACCTTC. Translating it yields CASSLDPPVGGAYGYTF.

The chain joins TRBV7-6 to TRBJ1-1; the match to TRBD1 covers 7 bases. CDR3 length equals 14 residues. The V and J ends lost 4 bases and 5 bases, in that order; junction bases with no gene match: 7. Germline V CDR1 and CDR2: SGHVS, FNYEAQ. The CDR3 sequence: CASSSTGSGTEAFF. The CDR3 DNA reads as TGTGCCAGCAGCTCGACAGGGTCGGGGACTGAAGCTTTCTTT. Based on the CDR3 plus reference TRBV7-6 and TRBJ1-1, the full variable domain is GAGVSQSPRYKVTKRGQDVALRCDPISGHVSLYWYRQALGQGPEFLTYFNYEAQQDKSGLPNDRFSAERPEGSISTLTIQRTEQRDSAMYRCASSSTGSGTEAFFGQGTRLTVV.

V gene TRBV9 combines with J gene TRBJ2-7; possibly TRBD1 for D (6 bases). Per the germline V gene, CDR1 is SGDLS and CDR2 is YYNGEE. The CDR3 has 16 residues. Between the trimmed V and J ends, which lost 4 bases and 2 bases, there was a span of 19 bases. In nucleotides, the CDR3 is TGTGCCAGCAGCCCTACAGGGCTCGCCCCACCCTACGAGCAGTACTTC. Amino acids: CASSPTGLAPPYEQYF.

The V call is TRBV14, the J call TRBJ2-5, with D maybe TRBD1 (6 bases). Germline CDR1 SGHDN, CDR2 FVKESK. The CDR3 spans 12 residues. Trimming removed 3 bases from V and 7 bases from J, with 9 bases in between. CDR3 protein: CASSQGHGTQYF. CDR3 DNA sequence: TGTGCCAGCAGCCAGGGACATGGGACCCAGTACTTC.

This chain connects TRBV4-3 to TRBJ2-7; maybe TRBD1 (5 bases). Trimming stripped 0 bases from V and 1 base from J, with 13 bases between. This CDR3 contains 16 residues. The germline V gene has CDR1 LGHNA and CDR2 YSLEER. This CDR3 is CASSQDWQGGSYEQYF. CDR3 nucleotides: TGCGCCAGCAGCCAAGATTGGCAGGGCGGATCCTACGAGCAGTACTTC.

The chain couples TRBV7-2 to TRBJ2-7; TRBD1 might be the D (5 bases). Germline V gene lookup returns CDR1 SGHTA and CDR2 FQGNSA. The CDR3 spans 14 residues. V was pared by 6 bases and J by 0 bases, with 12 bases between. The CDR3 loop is CASSPDTFSYEQYF. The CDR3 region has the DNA TGTGCCAGCAGTCCGGACACTTTCTCCTACGAGCAGTACTTC.

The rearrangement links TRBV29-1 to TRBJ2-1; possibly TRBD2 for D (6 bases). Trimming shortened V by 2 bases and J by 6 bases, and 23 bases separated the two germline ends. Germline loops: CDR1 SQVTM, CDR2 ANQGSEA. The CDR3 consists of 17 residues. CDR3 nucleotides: TGCAGCGTTGAAAACCCACTCAAGCGCGGGACGGGCAATGAGCAGTTCTTC. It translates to CSVENPLKRGTGNEQFF.

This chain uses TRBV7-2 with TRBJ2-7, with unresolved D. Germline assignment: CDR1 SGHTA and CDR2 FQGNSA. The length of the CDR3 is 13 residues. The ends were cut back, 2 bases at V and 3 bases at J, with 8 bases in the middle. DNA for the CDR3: TGTGCCAGCAGCTTAAGAGCAGTCTACGAGCAGTACTTC. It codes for CASSLRAVYEQYF.

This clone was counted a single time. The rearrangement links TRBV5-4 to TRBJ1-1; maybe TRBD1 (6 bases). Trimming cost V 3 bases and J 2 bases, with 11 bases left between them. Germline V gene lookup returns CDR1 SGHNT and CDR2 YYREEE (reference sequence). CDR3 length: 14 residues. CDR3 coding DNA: TGTGCCAGCAGCTGGGGGCCAGAAAACACTGAAGCTTTCTTT. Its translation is CASSWGPENTEAFF.